This entry lists 18 T cell receptor beta chains sequenced from one sample in a study of T cells in localized non-small cell lung cancer. This table comes from immunoSEQ multiplex PCR, and its TCRdb copy is limited to in-frame clones, with some not included. The sample includes roughly 40,000 clones, around nine tenths of them seen just once. Sequences were derived from peripheral blood, sampled before any cancer treatment. All receptors derive from a man aged 18 to 55 with stage I lung adenocarcinoma.

The chain links TRBV6-5 to TRBJ1-2; no clear D. There are 14 residues in the CDR3. The V and J ends lost 0 bases and 2 bases respectively, with 7 bases between them. Germline V gene lookup returns CDR1 MNHEY and CDR2 SVGAGI. This chain's CDR3 is CASSYSEGNYGYTF. As DNA, the CDR3 is TGTGCCAGCAGTTACTCGGAGGGAAACTATGGCTACACCTTC.

This rearrangement joins TRBV13 to TRBJ1-1; no clear D gene. This CDR3 spans 14 amino acids. Germline V gene lookup returns CDR1 PRHDT and CDR2 FYEKMQ (reference sequence). V shed 3 bases and J shed 5 bases, with 13 bases lying between them. The CDR3 DNA follows: TGTGCCAGCAGCTTGCCCTTGAGCGGGACTGAAGCTTTCTTT. Protein sequence: CASSLPLSGTEAFF.

The gene calls are TRBV19 and TRBJ1-1; 9 bases fit TRBD1. The trim removed 4 bases at V and 5 bases at J, leaving 8 bases unmatched. The CDR3 has 15 residues. From germline, CDR1 is LNHDA and CDR2 SQIVND (reference sequence). Here the CDR3 DNA reads TGTGCCAGTAGTAAACGTATCGGACAGGGGACTGAAGCTTTCTTT. Translated: CASSKRIGQGTEAFF. Full variable domain (remainder filled in from reference TRBV19 and TRBJ1-1): DGGITQSPKYLFRKEGQNVTLSCEQNLNHDAMYWYRQDPGQGLRLIYYSQIVNDFQKGDIAEGYSVSREKKESFPLTVTSAQKNPTAFYLCASSKRIGQGTEAFFGQGTRLTVV.

The chain recombines TRBV6-6 with TRBJ1-1, with D possibly TRBD1 on 5 matching bases. Trimming took 8 bases from V and 4 from J, leaving 17 bases between them. Germline CDR1 MNHNY, CDR2 SVGAGI (reference sequence). The CDR3 length is 14 residues. DNA for the CDR3: TGTGCCAGCTCGTCAGGGTTCGGGGGCACTGAAGCTTTCTTT. Protein sequence: CASSSGFGGTEAFF.

The gene calls are TRBV10-3 and TRBJ2-2, with D unresolved. CDR3 size: 16 residues. The germline V gene has CDR1 ENHRY and CDR2 SYGVKD. Trimming removed 4 bases from V and 1 base from J, with 13 bases in between. As DNA, the CDR3 is TGTGCCATCAGTGGGAGTTGGGCAAAGAACACCGGGGAGCTGTTTTTT. It yields the protein CAISGSWAKNTGELFF.

The rearrangement links TRBV19 to TRBJ2-7; no clear D. CDR3 length: 13 residues. Germline V gene lookup returns CDR1 LNHDA and CDR2 SQIVND (reference sequence). Deletions cut 3 bases from V and 1 base from J, with 7 bases between. The CDR3: CASSIGRSYEQYF. The CDR3 DNA reads TGTGCCAGTAGTATCGGCAGGTCCTACGAGCAGTACTTC.

V and J are TRBV9 and TRBJ2-7; D perhaps matches TRBD2 (5 bases). CDR1 is SGDLS, CDR2 YYNGEE, per germline. V dropped 1 base and J dropped 5 bases, with 13 bases sitting between them. The CDR3 runs to 14 residues. The CDR3 DNA reads as TGTGCCAGCAGCGTACGGGGTTACGGCGACGAGCAGTACTTC. Translating it yields CASSVRGYGDEQYF.

A single count supports this clone. The chain couples TRBV6-5 to TRBJ1-1; D not certain. Looked up from germline, CDR1 is MNHEY and CDR2 is SVGAGI. With 4 bases removed from V and 0 bases from J, the gap between germline ends came to 9 bases. CDR3 length: 14 residues. The CDR3 loop reads CASSLGSMNTEAFF. The CDR3 DNA is TGTGCCAGCAGTTTGGGCAGCATGAACACTGAAGCTTTCTTT.

This rearrangement joins TRBV30 to TRBJ1-1; D may be TRBD1 (6 bases). This CDR3 is built from 15 residues. Trimming pared 5 bases from V and 0 bases from J, leaving 16 bases between. Germline V gene sequence: CDR1 GTSNPN, CDR2 SVGIG (reference sequence). This CDR3 is CAWGPGGHMNTEAFF. In nucleotides, the CDR3 is TGTGCCTGGGGACCCGGGGGACACATGAACACTGAAGCTTTCTTT.

The V call is TRBV27, the J call TRBJ2-5, with 8 bases identical to TRBD2. Germline CDR1 is MNHEY and CDR2 is SMNVEV (reference sequence). V shed 4 bases, J shed 6 bases, and the junction held 13 bases outside the gene matches. The CDR3 has 16 residues. CDR3 region: CASSWGRGDLRKTQYF. CDR3 in DNA: TGTGCCAGCAGTTGGGGGCGGGGGGACCTCCGGAAGACCCAGTACTTC.

The V gene is TRBV19, the J gene TRBJ1-2; D gene ambiguous. Germline CDR1 reads LNHDA; CDR2 reads SQIVND (reference sequence). The CDR3 covers 14 residues. The ends were cut back, 1 base at V and 7 bases at J, with 13 bases in the middle. The CDR3: CASSIVDLVRGYTF. CDR3 nucleotide sequence: TGTGCCAGTAGTATAGTGGACTTAGTGCGTGGCTACACCTTC.

The rearrangement links TRBV19 to TRBJ1-6; D is unresolved. Looked up from germline, CDR1 is LNHDA and CDR2 is SQIVND (reference sequence). The CDR3 has 15 amino acids. V was cut by 5 bases and J by 7 bases, with 15 bases left in between. In DNA form, the CDR3 reads TGTGCCAGTAGTCCCTCCCCGTACGCAAATTCACCCCTCCACTTT. It specifies CASSPSPYANSPLHF.

The rearrangement uses TRBV7-3 and TRBJ1-1, with D unclear. This CDR3 contains 15 residues. Germline assignment: CDR1 SGHTA and CDR2 FQGTGA. The V and J ends lost 0 bases and 0 bases respectively, with 8 bases between them. DNA for the CDR3: TGTGCCAGCAGCTTAACGGCTGGATTGAACACTGAAGCTTTCTTT. This encodes CASSLTAGLNTEAFF.

The V call is TRBV7-2, the J call TRBJ2-5; unclear D gene. The CDR3 totals 13 residues. Trimming stripped 5 bases from V and 5 bases from J, with 12 bases between. CDR1 is SGHTA and CDR2 is FQGNSA in the germline V gene. CDR3 amino acids: CASSLQFGETQYF. The CDR3 bases are TGTGCCAGCAGCCTCCAATTTGGGGAGACCCAGTACTTC.

This clone was seen a single time. The chain is built from TRBV5-1 and TRBJ2-3; 7 bases are a match to TRBD1. Germline-derived CDR1 and CDR2 are SGHRS and YFSETQ. The CDR3 covers 15 residues. V shed 0 bases, J shed 0 bases, and the junction held 1 base outside the gene matches. CDR3 in DNA: TGCGCCAGCAGCTTGGGACAGGGTAGCACAGATACGCAGTATTTT. Encoded protein: CASSLGQGSTDTQYF. Using reference TRBV5-1 and TRBJ2-3 for the parts outside the CDR3, the full variable domain is KAGVTQTPRYLIKTRGQQVTLSCSPISGHRSVSWYQQTPGQGLQFLFEYFSETQRNKGNFPGRFSGRQFSNSRSEMNVSTLELGDSALYLCASSLGQGSTDTQYFGPGTRLTVL.

The V and J genes are TRBV5-1 and TRBJ2-5, with TRBD1 matching 8 bases. After removal of 3 bases from V and 4 bases from J, the junction contained 5 bases not matched to a gene. This CDR3 is built from 14 residues. Germline-derived CDR1 and CDR2 are SGHRS and YFSETQ. As DNA, the CDR3 is TGCGCCAGCAGCTCCGGACAGGGTAGAGAGACCCAGTACTTC. Amino acids: CASSSGQGRETQYF.

The chain carries TRBV7-3 and TRBJ1-1, with D perhaps matching TRBD1 (6 bases). With 4 bases removed from V and 2 bases from J, the gap between germline ends came to 14 bases. The CDR3 loop spans 15 amino acids. Germline V gene data show CDR1 as SGHTA and CDR2 as FQGTGA. CDR3: CASSSGTRLNTEAFF. In DNA form, the CDR3 reads TGTGCCAGCAGCTCCGGGACACGGTTAAACACTGAAGCTTTCTTT.

This chain links TRBV6-5 with TRBJ2-5; D uncertain. The V gene's germline CDR1 is MNHEY and CDR2 SVGAGI. V was trimmed by 7 bases and J by 4 bases, leaving 19 bases between them. The CDR3 has 15 residues. CDR3 nucleotides: TGTGCCAGCATTCCGAGCCTCCCCGGCGCAGAGACCCAGTACTTC. Protein sequence: CASIPSLPGAETQYF.